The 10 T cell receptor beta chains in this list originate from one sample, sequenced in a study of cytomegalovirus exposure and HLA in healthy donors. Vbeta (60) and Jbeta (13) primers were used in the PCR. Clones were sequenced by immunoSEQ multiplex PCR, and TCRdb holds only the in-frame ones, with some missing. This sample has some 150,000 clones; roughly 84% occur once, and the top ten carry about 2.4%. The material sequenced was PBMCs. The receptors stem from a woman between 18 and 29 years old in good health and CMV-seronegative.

CDR3 DNA: TGTGCCAGCAGCCGAAGGGGCTCTGGGGCCAACGTCCTGACTTTC. Protein: CASSRRGSGANVLTF. The chain couples TRBV28 to TRBJ2-6; a possible D gene is TRBD1 (5 bases). Germline V gene sequence: CDR1 MDHEN, CDR2 SYDVKM. Deletions cut 6 bases from V and 0 bases from J, with 9 bases between. The CDR3 contains 15 residues.

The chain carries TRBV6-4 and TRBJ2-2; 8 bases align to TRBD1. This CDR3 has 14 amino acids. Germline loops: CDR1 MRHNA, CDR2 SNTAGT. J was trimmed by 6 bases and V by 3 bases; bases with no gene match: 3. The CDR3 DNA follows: TGTGCCAGCAGTGATGGACAGGGCGCCGGGGAGCTGTTTTTT. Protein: CASSDGQGAGELFF.

The CDR3 spells CASSLTSGIVTDTQYF. CDR3 DNA sequence: TGTGCCAGTAGTTTGACCAGCGGGATCGTCACAGATACGCAGTATTTT. The rearrangement links TRBV19 to TRBJ2-3; the match to TRBD2 covers 7 bases. Losses at the gene ends were 5 bases for V and 2 bases for J; bases not matched to a gene: 10. This CDR3 contains 16 residues. Germline assignment: CDR1 LNHDA and CDR2 SQIVND (reference sequence).

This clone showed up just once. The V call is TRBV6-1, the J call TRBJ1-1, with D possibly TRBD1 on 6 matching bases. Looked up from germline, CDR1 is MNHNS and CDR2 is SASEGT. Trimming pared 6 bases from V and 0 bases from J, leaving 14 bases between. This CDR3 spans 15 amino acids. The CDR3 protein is CASRETGLLNTEAFF. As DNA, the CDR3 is TGTGCCAGCAGAGAGACAGGATTATTGAACACTGAAGCTTTCTTT.

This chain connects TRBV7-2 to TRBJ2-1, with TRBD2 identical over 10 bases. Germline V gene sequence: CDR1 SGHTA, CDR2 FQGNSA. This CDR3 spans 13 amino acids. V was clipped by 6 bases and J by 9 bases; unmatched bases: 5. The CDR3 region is CASSASGRVEQFF. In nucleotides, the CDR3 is TGTGCCAGCAGTGCTAGCGGGAGAGTTGAGCAGTTCTTC.

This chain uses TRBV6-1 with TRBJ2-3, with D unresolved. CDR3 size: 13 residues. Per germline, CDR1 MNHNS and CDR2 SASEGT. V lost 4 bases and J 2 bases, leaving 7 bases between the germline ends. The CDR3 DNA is TGTGCCAGCAGTGCTCAGGCCACAGATACGCAGTATTTT. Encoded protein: CASSAQATDTQYF.

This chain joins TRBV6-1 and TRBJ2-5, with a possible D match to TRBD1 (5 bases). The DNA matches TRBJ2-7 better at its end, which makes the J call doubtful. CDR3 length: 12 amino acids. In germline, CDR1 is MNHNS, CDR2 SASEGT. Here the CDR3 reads CASSDRAGEQYF. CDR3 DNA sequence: TGTGCCAGCAGTGACAGGGCAGGCGAGCAGTACTTC.

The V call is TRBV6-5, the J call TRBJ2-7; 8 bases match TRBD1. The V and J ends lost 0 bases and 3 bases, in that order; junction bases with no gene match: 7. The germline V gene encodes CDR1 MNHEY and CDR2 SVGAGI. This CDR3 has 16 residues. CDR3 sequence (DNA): TGTGCCAGCAGTTACTCCGCGGGACAGGCACTCTACGAGCAGTACTTC. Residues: CASSYSAGQALYEQYF.

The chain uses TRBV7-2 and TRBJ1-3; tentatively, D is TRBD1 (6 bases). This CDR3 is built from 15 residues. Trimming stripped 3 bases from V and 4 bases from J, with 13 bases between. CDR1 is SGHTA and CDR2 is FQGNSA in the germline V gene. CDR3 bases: TGTGCCAGCAGCTTGGACAGTTGGCCAGGAAACACCATATATTTT. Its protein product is CASSLDSWPGNTIYF.

The CDR3 DNA is TGTGCCAGCAGCTTAGCGGCCGTAGCGGGGGCCTACGAGCAGTACTTC. This gives the protein CASSLAAVAGAYEQYF. This chain uses TRBV7-8 with TRBJ2-7; 9 bases match TRBD2. The junction had 5 bases not matched to a gene; V was cut back by 0 bases and J by 2 bases. There are 16 residues in the CDR3. CDR1 is SGHVS, CDR2 FQNEAQ, per germline.